These 18 T cell receptor beta chains came from one sample sequenced in a study of blood T cells in healthy people across ages. Alongside a J-beta primer mix, a sample-barcoded 5' primer served in a second PCR lasting about 6 to 11 cycles. TCRdb processed the 5' RACE reads anew with MiXCR; each CDR3 protein has one entry. This repertoire shows 1.8 million or so distinct CDR3 sequences, 39% found once; its top ten account for 20% to 25%. The sample comprised blood. The source is a human donor in good health.

The V and J genes are TRBV12-3 or TRBV12-4 and TRBJ2-3; TRBD2 is a possible D gene (5 bases). The CDR3 sequence is 13 residues long. V lost 11 bases and J lost 9, with 21 bases in between. The DNA of the CDR3 is TGTGCCCTCGGACTCCTGTCTGTGGGAACGCAGTATTTT. Translated: CALGLLSVGTQYF.

The chain employs TRBV7-2 and TRBJ2-3; 13 bases are shared with TRBD2. CDR1 is SGHTA and CDR2 is FQGNSA in the germline V gene. J gave up 6 bases and V 0 bases, and 3 bases lay outside the gene matches. CDR3 length equals 16 residues. CDR3 coding DNA: TGTGCCAGCAGCTTAGCGGGACTAGCGGGGCTGGATACGCAGTATTTT. It translates to CASSLAGLAGLDTQYF.

A word on this clonotype: Its ends do not fully match the called genes, so a read error is possible. The rearrangement links TRBV29-1 to TRBJ2-7; D uncertain. The CDR3 is 12 residues long. Germline CDR1 and CDR2: SQVTM and ANQGSEA. The CDR3, as DNA: TGCAGCGTGGGAACCTCCTCCTACGAGCGGTACTTC. Translated, it gives CSVGTSSYERYF.

A note on this clonotype: A much larger clone differs from this one at a single base, so this may be a read error. CDR3 protein: CASSQDFLGGQGTYEQFF. For the CDR3, the DNA is TGTGCCAGCAGCCAAGATTTTTTAGGGGGACAGGGGACCTACGAGCAGTTCTTC. V gene TRBV4-2 combines with J gene TRBJ2-1; the match to TRBD1 covers 10 bases. Germline loops: CDR1 LGHNA, CDR2 YNFKEQ. With 0 bases clipped from V and 10 bases from J, the junction kept 15 bases outside the gene matches. This CDR3 is 18 amino acids long.

The chain couples TRBV2 to TRBJ1-5; TRBD1 is a possible D gene (6 bases). Germline V gene sequence: CDR1 SNHLY, CDR2 FYNNEI. V lost 2 bases and J 5 bases, leaving 13 bases between the germline ends. The CDR3 has 15 amino acids. The CDR3: CASSEQVTGHQPQHF. The CDR3 bases are TGTGCCAGCAGTGAACAGGTGACAGGACATCAGCCCCAGCATTTT.

J is TRBJ1-2 and V is TRBV5-1; D unclear. CDR3 size: 14 residues. The V gene lost 2 bases and the J gene lost 6 bases, with 14 bases spanning the gap. Per the germline V gene, CDR1 is SGHRS and CDR2 is YFSETQ. CDR3 in DNA: TGCGCCAGCAGCTTAGAAGGCGGCCTCCATGGCTACACCTTC. It encodes CASSLEGGLHGYTF.

The table lists this clonotype with a few counts. The DNA of the CDR3 is TGCGCCAGCAGCCTTGGTCCAGGTGCGGGCTACGAGCAGTACTTC. Translated, it gives CASSLGPGAGYEQYF. The genes are TRBV4-3 and TRBJ2-7, with D possibly TRBD2 on 5 matching bases. Germline V lookup: CDR1 LGHNA, CDR2 YSLEER. The CDR3 spans 15 residues. V was trimmed by 4 bases and J by 3 bases, leaving 16 bases between them.

V usage is TRBV28 and J usage is TRBJ2-1; D is perhaps TRBD1 (5 bases). Trimming took off 8 bases at V and 0 bases at J, with 11 bases between the two ends. From germline, CDR1 is MDHEN and CDR2 SYDVKM. This CDR3 comprises 14 residues. The CDR3 DNA reads TGTGCCAGCCAGGGCGAGAGCTCCTACAATGAGCAGTTCTTC. This codes for CASQGESSYNEQFF.

The rearrangement joins TRBV11-3 to TRBJ2-1, with D possibly being TRBD1 (6 bases). Germline lookup yields CDR1 SGHNT and CDR2 YENEEA. The CDR3 loop spans 15 amino acids. Trimming took off 0 bases at V and 4 bases at J, with 10 bases between the two ends. CDR3 nucleotide sequence: TGTGCCAGCAGCTTAGATCAGGGGATATACAATGAGCAGTTCTTC. This encodes CASSLDQGIYNEQFF. The whole variable domain, filled in from reference TRBV11-3 and TRBJ2-1, reads EAGVVQSPRYKIIEKKQPVAFWCNPISGHNTLYWYLQNLGQGPELLIRYENEEAVDDSQLPKDRFSAERLKGVDSTLKIQPAELGDSAVYLCASSLDQGIYNEQFFGPGTRLTVL.

This chain uses TRBV13 with TRBJ2-5; 8 bases are shared with TRBD1. There are 14 residues in the CDR3. Unmatched junction bases numbered 7, after V lost 5 bases and J lost 5 bases. The germline V gene encodes CDR1 PRHDT and CDR2 FYEKMQ (reference sequence). CDR3 in amino acids: CASSNGQGRETQYF. The CDR3 DNA reads TGTGCCAGCAGCAACGGACAGGGTAGGGAGACCCAGTACTTC.

A word on this clonotype: The junction departs from germline at one end; a sequencing error may be responsible. The chain couples TRBV4-1 to TRBJ2-7; D is undetermined. The CDR3 covers 16 residues. Germline CDR1 and CDR2: MGHRA and YSYEKL. As DNA, the CDR3 is TGCGCCAGCAGCCACCGTTATGAGGTGAGCTCCCACGAGCAGTACTTC. It is translated as CASSHRYEVSSHEQYF.

In the case of this clonotype: One end of the junction varies from germline; a read error may be responsible. The chain recombines TRBV6-2 or TRBV6-3 with TRBJ1-2; D gene ambiguous. The CDR3 covers 14 residues. CDR1 and CDR2 from the germline V gene are MNHEY and SVGEGT. CDR3 nucleotide sequence: TGTGCCAGCAGGTACTCGGCTATGCTAAGAGGCTACACCTTC. Its protein is CASRYSAMLRGYTF.

CDR3 nucleotide sequence: TGCAGTGCTAGGTCTAGCGGGGGCAAAAACATTCAGTACTTC. Translated: CSARSSGGKNIQYF. V usage is TRBV20-1 and J usage is TRBJ2-7; 10 bases are a match to TRBD2. The J call may be incorrect, as the DNA end agrees better with TRBJ2-4. The germline V gene encodes CDR1 DFQATT and CDR2 SNEGSKA (reference sequence). This CDR3 has 14 residues.

The gene calls are TRBV2 and TRBJ2-5; D perhaps matches TRBD1 (5 bases). The last part of the DNA fits TRBJ2-7 better; the J call may be wrong. Germline loops: CDR1 SNHLY, CDR2 FYNNEI. The CDR3 is 11 residues long. CDR3 amino acids: CASTSGHEQYF. CDR3 nucleotides: TGTGCCAGCACATCAGGGCACGAGCAGTACTTC.

The CDR3 bases are TGTGCCACCAGCAGAGATCTTGGGGGAGGGAACACTGAAGCTTTCTTT. It specifies CATSRDLGGGNTEAFF. The chain links TRBV15 to TRBJ1-1; tentative D call: TRBD1 (5 bases). Trimming removed 0 bases from V and 1 base from J, with 12 bases in between. CDR1 is LNHNV, CDR2 YYDKDF, per germline (reference sequence). This CDR3 has 16 amino acids. The full variable domain, with the rest looked up from reference TRBV15 and TRBJ1-1, is DAMVIQNPRYQVTQFGKPVTLSCSQTLNHNVMYWYQQKSSQAPKLLFHYYDKDFNNEADTPDNFQSRRPNTSFCFLDIRSPGLGDTAMYLCATSRDLGGGNTEAFFGQGTRLTVV.

This clonotype has only a few counts. The chain carries TRBV5-1 and TRBJ2-7; D remains ambiguous. Germline V lookup: CDR1 SGHRS, CDR2 YFSETQ. Trimming took 0 bases from V and 1 from J, leaving 14 bases between them. This CDR3 is 16 amino acids long. The CDR3 is CASSLGTVPASYEQYF. The CDR3 DNA is TGCGCCAGCAGCTTGGGTACAGTCCCAGCGTCCTACGAGCAGTACTTC.

V usage is TRBV7-3 and J usage is TRBJ2-7; D is unclear. The CDR3 is made up of 14 amino acids. The V end lost 0 bases, the J end lost 2 bases, and 8 bases lay between the germline ends. Germline CDR1 is SGHTA and CDR2 is FQGTGA. As DNA, the CDR3 is TGTGCCAGCAGCTTAACGGGCAGGACCTACGAGCAGTACTTC. Translating gives CASSLTGRTYEQYF.

The chain uses TRBV20-1 and TRBJ1-4, with 9 nucleotides matching TRBD1. The CDR3 is 15 amino acids. V dropped 3 bases and J dropped 6; count of bases not matched to a gene: 8. The germline V gene has CDR1 DFQATT and CDR2 SNEGSKA (reference sequence). CDR3 bases: TGCAGTGCTAGGTACCCGGGACAGGGCGATGAAAAACTGTTTTTT. Residues: CSARYPGQGDEKLFF.